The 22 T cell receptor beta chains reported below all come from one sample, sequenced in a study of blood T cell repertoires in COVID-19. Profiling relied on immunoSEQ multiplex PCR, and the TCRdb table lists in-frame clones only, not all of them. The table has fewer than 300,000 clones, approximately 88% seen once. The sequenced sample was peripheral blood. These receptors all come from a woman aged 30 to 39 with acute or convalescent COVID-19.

CDR3 nucleotide sequence: TGCAGCGTCGGACAGGGGGCGAATCAGCCCCAGCATTTT. Translating gives CSVGQGANQPQHF. This chain connects TRBV29-1 to TRBJ1-5; 11 bases map to TRBD1. Germline V gene sequence: CDR1 SQVTM, CDR2 ANQGSEA. The ends lost 6 bases at V and 4 bases at J; junction bases unmatched: 2. CDR3 length: 13 amino acids.

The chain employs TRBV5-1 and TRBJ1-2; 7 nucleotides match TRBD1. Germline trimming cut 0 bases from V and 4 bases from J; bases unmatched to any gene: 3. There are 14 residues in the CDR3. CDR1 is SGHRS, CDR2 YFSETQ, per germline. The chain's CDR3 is CASSLGQGSYGYTF. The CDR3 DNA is TGCGCCAGCAGCTTGGGACAGGGAAGCTATGGCTACACCTTC.

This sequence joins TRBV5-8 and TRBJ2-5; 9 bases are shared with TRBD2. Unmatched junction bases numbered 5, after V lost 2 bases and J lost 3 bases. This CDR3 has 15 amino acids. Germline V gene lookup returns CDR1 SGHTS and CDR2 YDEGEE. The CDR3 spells CASSLQGLAEETQYF. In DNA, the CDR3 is TGTGCCAGCAGCTTACAGGGACTAGCCGAAGAGACCCAGTACTTC.

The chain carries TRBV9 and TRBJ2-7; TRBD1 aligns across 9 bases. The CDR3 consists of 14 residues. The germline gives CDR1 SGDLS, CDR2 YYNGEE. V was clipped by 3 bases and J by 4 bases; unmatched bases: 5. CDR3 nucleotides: TGTGCCAGCAGCGCCGGGACAGGGTTATACGAGCAGTACTTC. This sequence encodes CASSAGTGLYEQYF.

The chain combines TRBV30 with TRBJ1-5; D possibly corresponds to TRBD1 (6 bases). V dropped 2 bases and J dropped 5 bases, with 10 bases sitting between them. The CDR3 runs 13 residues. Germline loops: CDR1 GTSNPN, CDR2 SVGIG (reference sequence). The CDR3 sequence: CAWSQYRDQPQHF. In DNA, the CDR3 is TGTGCCTGGAGTCAATACAGGGATCAGCCCCAGCATTTT.

This CDR3 reads CAISDSGGLAEAFF. In DNA, the CDR3 is TGTGCCATCAGTGACTCAGGGGGATTGGCTGAAGCTTTCTTT. This chain joins TRBV10-3 and TRBJ1-1; 7 nucleotides agree with TRBD1. J was trimmed by 6 bases and V by 3 bases; bases with no gene match: 7. The CDR3 consists of 14 residues. Germline lookup yields CDR1 ENHRY and CDR2 SYGVKD.

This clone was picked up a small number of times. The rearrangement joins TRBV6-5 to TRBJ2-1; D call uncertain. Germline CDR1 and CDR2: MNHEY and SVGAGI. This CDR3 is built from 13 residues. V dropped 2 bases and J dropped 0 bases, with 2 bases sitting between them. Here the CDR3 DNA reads TGTGCCAGCAGTTACCGCTCCTACAATGAGCAGTTCTTC. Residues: CASSYRSYNEQFF.

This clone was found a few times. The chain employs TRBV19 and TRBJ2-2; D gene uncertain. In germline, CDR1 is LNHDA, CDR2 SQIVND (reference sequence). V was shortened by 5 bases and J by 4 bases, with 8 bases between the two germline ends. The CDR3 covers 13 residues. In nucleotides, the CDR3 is TGTGCCAGTAGTTTATCTACCACCGGGGAGCTGTTTTTT. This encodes CASSLSTTGELFF.

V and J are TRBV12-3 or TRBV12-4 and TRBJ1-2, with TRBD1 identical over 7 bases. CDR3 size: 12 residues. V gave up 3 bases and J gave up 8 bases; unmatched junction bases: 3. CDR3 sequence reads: CASSFTGEGYTF. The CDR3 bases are TGTGCCAGCAGTTTCACAGGGGAAGGCTACACCTTC.

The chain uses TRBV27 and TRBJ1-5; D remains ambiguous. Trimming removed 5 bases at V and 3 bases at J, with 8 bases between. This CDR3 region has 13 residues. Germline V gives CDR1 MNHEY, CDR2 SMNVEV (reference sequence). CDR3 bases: TGTGCCAGCAGTGACGGGTCCAATCAGCCCCAGCATTTT. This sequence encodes CASSDGSNQPQHF.

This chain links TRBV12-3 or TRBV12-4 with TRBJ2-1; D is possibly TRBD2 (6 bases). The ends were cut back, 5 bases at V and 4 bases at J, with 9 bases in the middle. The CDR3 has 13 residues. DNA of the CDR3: TGTGCCAGCAGTCGCGGGGCGTACAATGAGCAGTTCTTC. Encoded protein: CASSRGAYNEQFF.

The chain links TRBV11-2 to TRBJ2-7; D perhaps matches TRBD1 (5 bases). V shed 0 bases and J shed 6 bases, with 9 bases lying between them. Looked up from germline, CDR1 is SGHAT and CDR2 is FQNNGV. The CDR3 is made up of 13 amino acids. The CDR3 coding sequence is TGTGCCAGCAGCTTAGATCCAGGGTTCGAGCAGTACTTC. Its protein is CASSLDPGFEQYF. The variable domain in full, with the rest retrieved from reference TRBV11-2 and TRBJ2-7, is EAGVAQSPRYKIIEKRQSVAFWCNPISGHATLYWYQQILGQGPKLLIQFQNNGVVDDSQLPKDRFSAERLKGVDSTLKIQPAKLEDSAVYLCASSLDPGFEQYFGPGTRLTVT.

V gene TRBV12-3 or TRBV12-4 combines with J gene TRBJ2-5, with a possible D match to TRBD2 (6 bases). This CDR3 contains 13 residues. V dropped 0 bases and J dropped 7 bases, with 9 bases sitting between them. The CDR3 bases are TGTGCCAGCAGTTTAGCCACAGCGGGGACCCAGTACTTC. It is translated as CASSLATAGTQYF.

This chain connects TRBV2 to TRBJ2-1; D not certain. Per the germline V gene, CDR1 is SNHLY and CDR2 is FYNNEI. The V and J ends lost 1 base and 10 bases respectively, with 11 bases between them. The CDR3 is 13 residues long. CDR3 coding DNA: TGTGCCAGCAGTGAAGTACAGTTAGGCGAGCAGTTCTTC. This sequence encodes CASSEVQLGEQFF.

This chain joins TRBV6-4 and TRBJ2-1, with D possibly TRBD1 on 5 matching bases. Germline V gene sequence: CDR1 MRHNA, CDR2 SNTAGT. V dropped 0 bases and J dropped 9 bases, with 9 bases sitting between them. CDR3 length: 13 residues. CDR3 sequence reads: CASSDSSQGEQFF. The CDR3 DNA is TGTGCCAGCAGTGACTCTAGCCAGGGTGAGCAGTTCTTC.

The CDR3 loop is CASSQGGEQPQHF. CDR3 in DNA: TGTGCCAGCAGTCAAGGGGGTGAGCAGCCCCAGCATTTT. The gene calls are TRBV12-3 or TRBV12-4 and TRBJ1-5; D might be TRBD1 (6 bases). Trimming removed 5 bases from V and 7 bases from J, with 12 bases in between. The CDR3 loop spans 13 amino acids.

Here the CDR3 reads CATSIDQGYLAFF. In nucleotides, the CDR3 is TGTGCCACCAGCATCGACCAGGGTTATCTAGCTTTCTTT. The V gene is TRBV15, the J gene TRBJ1-1, with D perhaps matching TRBD1 (5 bases). The germline V and J ends were trimmed by 4 bases and 10 bases, with 16 bases remaining between them. Germline assignment: CDR1 LNHNV and CDR2 YYDKDF (reference sequence). The CDR3 has 13 residues.

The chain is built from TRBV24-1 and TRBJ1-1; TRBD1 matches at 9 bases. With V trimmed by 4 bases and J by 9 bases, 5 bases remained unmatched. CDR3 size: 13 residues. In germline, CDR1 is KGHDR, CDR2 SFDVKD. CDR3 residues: CATSDPGQGKAFF. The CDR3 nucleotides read TGTGCCACCAGTGACCCAGGACAGGGGAAAGCTTTCTTT.

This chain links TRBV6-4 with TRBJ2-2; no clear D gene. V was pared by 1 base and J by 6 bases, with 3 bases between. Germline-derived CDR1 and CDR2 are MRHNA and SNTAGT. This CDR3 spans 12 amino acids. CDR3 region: CASSDLSGELFF. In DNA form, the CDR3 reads TGTGCCAGCAGTGACTTATCCGGGGAGCTGTTTTTT.

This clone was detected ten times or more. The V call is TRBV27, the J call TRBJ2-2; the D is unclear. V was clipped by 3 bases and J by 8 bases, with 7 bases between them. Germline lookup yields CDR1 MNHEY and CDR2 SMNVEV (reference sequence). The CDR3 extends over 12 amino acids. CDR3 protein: CASSFVQGELFF. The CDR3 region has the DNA TGTGCCAGCAGTTTCGTACAGGGGGAGCTGTTTTTT.

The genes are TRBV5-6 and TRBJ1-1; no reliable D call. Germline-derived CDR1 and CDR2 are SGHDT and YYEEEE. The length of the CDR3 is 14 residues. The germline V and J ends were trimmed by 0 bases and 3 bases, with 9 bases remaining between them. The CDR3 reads CASSLVSADTEAFF. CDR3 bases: TGTGCCAGCAGCTTGGTTTCTGCGGACACTGAAGCTTTCTTT.

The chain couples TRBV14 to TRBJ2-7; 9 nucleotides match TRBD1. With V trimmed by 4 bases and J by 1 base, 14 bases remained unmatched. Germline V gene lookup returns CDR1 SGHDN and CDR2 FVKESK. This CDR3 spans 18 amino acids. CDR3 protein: CASSPPDRGRSLSYEQYF. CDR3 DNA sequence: TGTGCCAGCAGCCCCCCGGACAGGGGCCGCAGCCTGTCCTACGAGCAGTACTTC.